These T cell receptor beta chains were read from a single sample in a study of breast tumors, draining lymph nodes, adjacent tissues. MiXCR was run by TCRdb on the multiplex PCR reads, yielding one entry per CDR3 protein. The sample lists roughly 120,000 distinct CDR3 sequences; around 20% were seen once. Sample: axillary lymph node tissue. The source is a female donor with breast cancer. Some clones in this sample may be carry-over from other donors' samples. Both conserved end residues are part of each CDR3. A D gene is named only where the DNA matches it firmly. The listing skips clone size in some rows; elsewhere it reads once, few, many or a size class.

size	length	D	V	J	DNA	CDR3
many	14	NA	TRBV6-6	TRBJ1-5	TGTGCCAGCAAGACAGCTTATAGCAATCAGCCCCAGCATTTT	CASKTAYSNQPQHF
NA	14	TRBD1	TRBV19	TRBJ1-5	TGTGCCAGTAGCCATGACAGGGTCTATCAGCCCCAGCATTTT	CASSHDRVYQPQHF
many	13	TRBD2	TRBV10-1	TRBJ2-1	TGCGCCAGCAGTCCCGGACTAGCGGGAGGGAGGTTCTTC	CASSPGLAGGRFF
many	9	NA	TRBV29-1	TRBJ1-2	TGCAGCGACCTAGATGGCTACACCTTC	CSDLDGYTF
many	15	NA	TRBV5-1	TRBJ1-4	TGCGCCAGCAGGGCAGACCATGCAACTAATGAAAAACTGTTTTTT	CASRADHATNEKLFF
many	15	TRBD2	TRBV11-3	TRBJ2-3	TGTGCCAGCAGCTCAGGACTAGTAGAGACAGATACGCAGTATTTT	CASSSGLVETDTQYF
many	16	TRBD2	TRBV5-6	TRBJ2-3	TGTGCCAGCAGCTTGGCTTCTCGCGGGGGGGCCAATACGCAGTATTTT	CASSLASRGGANTQYF
NA	15	NA	TRBV12-3/TRBV12-4	TRBJ2-5	TGTGCCAGCAGTCGGGGCGTTTCGGTGGCAGAGACCCAGTACTTC	CASSRGVSVAETQYF
many	12	NA	TRBV6-1	TRBJ1-2	TGTGCCAGCAGAGACCCTTTCTATGGCTACACCTTC	CASRDPFYGYTF
once	14	NA	TRBV20-1	TRBJ2-3	TGCAGTGTTACGGGGGCACGGGCCGCAGATACGCTGTATTTT	CSVTGARAADTLYF
many	14	NA	TRBV7-2	TRBJ2-1	TGTGCCAGCAGGCAGGGGATAGCCTACAATGAGCAGTTCTTC	CASRQGIAYNEQFF
many	14	NA	TRBV7-9	TRBJ2-5	TGTGCCAGCAGCTCGCCTGGGGTTAGAGAGACCCAGTACTTC	CASSSPGVRETQYF
many	16	NA	TRBV2	TRBJ1-5	TGTGCCAGCAGTGAAGCGCTTCTTTATAGGTATCAGCCCCAGCATTTT	CASSEALLYRYQPQHF
NA	15	TRBD1	TRBV18	TRBJ2-5	TGTGCCAGCTCACCACCTTGGACAGGGGAAGAGACCCAGTCCTTC	CASSPPWTGEETQSF
many	14	TRBD2	TRBV20-1	TRBJ2-7	TGCAGTGCTATCCAGGGACTAGCGTTTTACGAGCAGTACTTC	CSAIQGLAFYEQYF
many	15	TRBD1	TRBV20-1	TRBJ2-1	TGCAGTGCTAGGGGGACAGCGAACTCCTACAATGAGCAGTTCTTC	CSARGTANSYNEQFF
many	15	TRBD1	TRBV6-1	TRBJ2-3	TGTGCCAGCAGAAGACAGGGGTCTGGCACAGATACGCAGTATTTT	CASRRQGSGTDTQYF
many	15	TRBD1	TRBV20-1	TRBJ1-5	TGCAGTGCTATTACAGGGGGCGCGAGGGGTCAGCCCCAGCATTTT	CSAITGGARGQPQHF
many	13	NA	TRBV27	TRBJ2-5	TGTGCCAGGATCCCGCCTAGCAAAGAGACCCAGTACTTC	CARIPPSKETQYF
NA	17	TRBD1	TRBV19	TRBJ1-4	TGTGCCAGTAGTATTCGCCGGATCGGGACAGGGGATGAAAAACTGTTTTTT	CASSIRRIGTGDEKLFF
few	15	TRBD1	TRBV12-3/TRBV12-4	TRBJ2-7	TGTGCCAGCAGTTTGGGACAGGGGTTGACCTACGAGCAGTACTTC	CASSLGQGLTYEQYF
many	14	NA	TRBV6-5	TRBJ1-6	TGTGCCAGCAGTTACTCGCGGCAGGGAGGGGCCCTCCACTTT	CASSYSRQGGALHF
many	13	TRBD1	TRBV19	TRBJ1-6	TGTGCCAGCAAGGACAGGGCTAATTCACCCCTCCACTTT	CASKDRANSPLHF
many	17	NA	TRBV4-1	TRBJ1-2	TGCGCCAGCAGCCTCCTGTTTGGATCAGGGAACCACTATGGCTACACCTTC	CASSLLFGSGNHYGYTF
many	13	TRBD1	TRBV25-1	TRBJ1-3	TGTGCCAGCTCCACAGGGGTAGGAAACACCATATATTTT	CASSTGVGNTIYF
many	12	TRBD1	TRBV2	TRBJ2-1	TGTGCCAGCTCCGACAGGGACAATGAGCAGTTCTTC	CASSDRDNEQFF
many	13	TRBD1	TRBV20-1	TRBJ2-3	TGCAGTGCTTGGAGACAGGGGGCAGATACGCAGTATTTT	CSAWRQGADTQYF
many	16	TRBD2	TRBV4-1	TRBJ2-3	TGCGCCAGCACCTACACTGGGCGGGGGGGCACAGATACGCAGTATTTT	CASTYTGRGGTDTQYF
many	12	NA	TRBV2	TRBJ2-3	TGTGCCAGCACCCAGGCTACAGATACGCAGTATTTT	CASTQATDTQYF
many	15	TRBD2	TRBV24-1	TRBJ2-7	TGTGCCACCAGTGACCCGACTAGCGGGACTTACGAGCAGTACTTC	CATSDPTSGTYEQYF
few	15	TRBD1	TRBV9	TRBJ2-1	TGTGCCAGCTCGACGTCCGGGACAGGGATTGATGGGCAGTTCTTC	CASSTSGTGIDGQFF
many	15	NA	TRBV11-2	TRBJ2-1	TGTGCCAGCAGCTTAATGCGGGGCACCTACAATGAGCAGTTCTTC	CASSLMRGTYNEQFF
many	13	NA	TRBV28	TRBJ2-5	TGTGCCAGCAGTAGACAGCACGTAGAGACCCAGTACTTC	CASSRQHVETQYF
many	14	NA	TRBV7-9	TRBJ1-5	TGTGCCAGCAGCTCCGGGACGGGGCGTCAGCCCCAGCATTTT	CASSSGTGRQPQHF
many	16	TRBD1	TRBV5-1	TRBJ2-7	TGCGCCAGCAGCTTATCCGGGACAGGTTTAACCTACGAGCAGTACTTC	CASSLSGTGLTYEQYF
many	16	TRBD2	TRBV6-5	TRBJ2-7	TGTGCCAGTTCCAACGAGGGCAGCGGGAGGGCCGACGAGCAGTACTTC	CASSNEGSGRADEQYF
many	13	NA	TRBV7-8	TRBJ2-1	TGTGCCAGCAGCCGGCGGTATTTGGATGAGCAGTTCTTC	CASSRRYLDEQFF